The present T cell receptor beta chain was sequenced within a study of blood T cell repertoires in COVID-19. Study background: COVID-19 samples, acute and convalescent, were from the United States, Italy and Spain. Nucleic acid was either cDNA or gDNA, and it came from T cells, B-cell-depleted T cells, or PBMCs.

In the authors' methods: The authors estimated nucleated cell counts from reference gene primer amplification. The protocol was immunoSEQ multiplex PCR, while the TCRdb copy is restricted to in-frame clones and leaves out a portion. That table gives V, J and clone size, and the DNA gave D and trimming. This table holds under 150,000 clones, 85% to 90% found once. Trimming cost V 0 bases and J 5 bases; bases outside gene matches: 8. Germline CDR1 SGHRS, CDR2 YFSETQ. This CDR3 comprises 16 residues. This receptor was identified in a human donor in a cohort sampled during active COVID-19. The chain uses TRBV5-1 and TRBJ2-5, with 9 nucleotides matching TRBD1. The sequenced sample consisted of peripheral blood. CDR3 protein: CASSLAGTGSGETQYF. Written as DNA, the CDR3 is TGCGCCAGCAGCTTGGCCGGGACAGGGTCCGGGGAGACCCAGTACTTC.